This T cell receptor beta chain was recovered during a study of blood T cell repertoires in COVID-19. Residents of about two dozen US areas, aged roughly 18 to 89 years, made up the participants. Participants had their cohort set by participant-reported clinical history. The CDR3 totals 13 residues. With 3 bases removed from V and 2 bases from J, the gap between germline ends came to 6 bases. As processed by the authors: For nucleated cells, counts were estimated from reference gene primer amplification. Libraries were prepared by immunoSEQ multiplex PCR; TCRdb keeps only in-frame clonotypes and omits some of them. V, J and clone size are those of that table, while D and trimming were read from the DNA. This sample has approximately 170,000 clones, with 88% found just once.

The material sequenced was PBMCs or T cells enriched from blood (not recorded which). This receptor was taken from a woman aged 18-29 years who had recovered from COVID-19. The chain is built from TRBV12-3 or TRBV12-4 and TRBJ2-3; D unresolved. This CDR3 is CASSFGATDTQYF. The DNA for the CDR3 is TGTGCCAGCAGTTTTGGAGCCACAGATACGCAGTATTTT.